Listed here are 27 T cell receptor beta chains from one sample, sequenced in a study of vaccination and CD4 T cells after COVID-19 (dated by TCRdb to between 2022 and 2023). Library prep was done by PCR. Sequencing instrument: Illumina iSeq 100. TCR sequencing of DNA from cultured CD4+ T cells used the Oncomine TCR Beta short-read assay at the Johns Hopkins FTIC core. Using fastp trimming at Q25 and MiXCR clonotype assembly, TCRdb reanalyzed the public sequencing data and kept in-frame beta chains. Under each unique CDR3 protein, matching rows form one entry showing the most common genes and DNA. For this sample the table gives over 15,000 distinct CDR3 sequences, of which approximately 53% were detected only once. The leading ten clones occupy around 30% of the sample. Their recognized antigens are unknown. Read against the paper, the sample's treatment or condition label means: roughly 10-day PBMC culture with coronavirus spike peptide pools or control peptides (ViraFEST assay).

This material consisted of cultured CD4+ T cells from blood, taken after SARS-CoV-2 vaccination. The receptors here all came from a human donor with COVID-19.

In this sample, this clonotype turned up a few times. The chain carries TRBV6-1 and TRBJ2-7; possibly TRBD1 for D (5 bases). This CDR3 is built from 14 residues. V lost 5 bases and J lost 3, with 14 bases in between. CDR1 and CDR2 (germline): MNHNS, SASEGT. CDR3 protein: CASSPDTRRYEQYF. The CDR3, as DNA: TGTGCCAGCAGTCCGGACACGCGTCGCTACGAGCAGTACTTC.

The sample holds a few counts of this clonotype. The DNA for the CDR3 is TGCGCCAGCAGCCATTTCCGGACAGCGGGCAATCAGCCCCAGCATTTT. This encodes CASSHFRTAGNQPQHF. V gene TRBV4-3 combines with J gene TRBJ1-5; perhaps TRBD1 as D (6 bases). CDR3 length: 16 amino acids. Trimming removed 3 bases from V and 2 bases from J, with 14 bases in between. Germline CDR1 and CDR2: LGHNA and YSLEER.

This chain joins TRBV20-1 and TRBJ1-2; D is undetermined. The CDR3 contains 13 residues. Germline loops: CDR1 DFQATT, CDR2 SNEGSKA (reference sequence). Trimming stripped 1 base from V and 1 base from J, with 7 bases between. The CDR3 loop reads CSARVRSNYGYTF. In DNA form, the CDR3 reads TGCAGTGCTAGAGTTCGGAGTAACTATGGCTACACCTTC.

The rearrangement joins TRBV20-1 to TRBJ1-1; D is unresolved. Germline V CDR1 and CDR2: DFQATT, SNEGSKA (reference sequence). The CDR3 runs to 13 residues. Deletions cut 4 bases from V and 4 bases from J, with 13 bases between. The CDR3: CSATTEWGTEAFF. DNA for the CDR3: TGCAGTGCTACTACAGAATGGGGCACTGAAGCTTTCTTT.

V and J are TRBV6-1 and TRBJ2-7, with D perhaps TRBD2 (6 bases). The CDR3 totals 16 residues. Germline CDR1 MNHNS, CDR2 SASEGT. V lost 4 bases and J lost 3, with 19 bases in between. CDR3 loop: CASSVNWDPGVYEQYF. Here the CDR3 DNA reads TGTGCCAGCAGTGTAAACTGGGACCCGGGGGTCTACGAGCAGTACTTC.

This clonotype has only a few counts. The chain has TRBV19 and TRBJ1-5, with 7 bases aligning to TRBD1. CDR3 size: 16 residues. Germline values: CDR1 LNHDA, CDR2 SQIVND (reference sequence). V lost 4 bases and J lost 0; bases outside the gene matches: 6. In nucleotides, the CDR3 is TGTGCCAGTAGTAAGCAGGGGGGGATTAGCAATCAGCCCCAGCATTTT. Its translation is CASSKQGGISNQPQHF.

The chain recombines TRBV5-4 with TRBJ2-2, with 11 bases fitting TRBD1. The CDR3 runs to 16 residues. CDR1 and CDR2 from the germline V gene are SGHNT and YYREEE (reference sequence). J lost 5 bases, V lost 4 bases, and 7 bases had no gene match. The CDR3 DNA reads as TGTGCCAGCAGCGGGAGGACAGGGGGCTTGACCGGGGAGCTGTTTTTT. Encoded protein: CASSGRTGGLTGELFF.

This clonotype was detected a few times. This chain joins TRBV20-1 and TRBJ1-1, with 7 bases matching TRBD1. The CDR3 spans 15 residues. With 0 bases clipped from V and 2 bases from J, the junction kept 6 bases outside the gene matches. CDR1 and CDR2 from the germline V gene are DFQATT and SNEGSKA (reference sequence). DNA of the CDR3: TGCAGTGCTAGAGATTGGAAAGGGGGCAACACTGAAGCTTTCTTT. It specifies CSARDWKGGNTEAFF.

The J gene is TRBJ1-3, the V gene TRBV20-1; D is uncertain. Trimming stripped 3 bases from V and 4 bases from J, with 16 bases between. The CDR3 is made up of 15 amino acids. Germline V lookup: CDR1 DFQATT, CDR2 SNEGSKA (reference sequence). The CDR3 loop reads CSARGDNTLGNTIYF. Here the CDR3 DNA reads TGCAGTGCTAGGGGCGACAATACCCTCGGAAACACCATATATTTT.

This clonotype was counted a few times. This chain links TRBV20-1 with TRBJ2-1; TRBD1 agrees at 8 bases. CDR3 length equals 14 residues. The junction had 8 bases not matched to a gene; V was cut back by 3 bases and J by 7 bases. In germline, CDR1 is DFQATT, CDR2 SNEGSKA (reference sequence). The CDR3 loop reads CSASRAGGVNEQFF. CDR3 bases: TGCAGTGCTAGTCGGGCAGGGGGCGTAAATGAGCAGTTCTTC.

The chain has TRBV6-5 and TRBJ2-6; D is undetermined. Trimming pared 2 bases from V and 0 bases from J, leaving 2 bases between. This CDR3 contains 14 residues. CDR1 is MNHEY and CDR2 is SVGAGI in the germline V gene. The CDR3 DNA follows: TGTGCCAGCAGTTACGGCTCTGGGGCCAACGTCCTGACTTTC. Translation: CASSYGSGANVLTF.

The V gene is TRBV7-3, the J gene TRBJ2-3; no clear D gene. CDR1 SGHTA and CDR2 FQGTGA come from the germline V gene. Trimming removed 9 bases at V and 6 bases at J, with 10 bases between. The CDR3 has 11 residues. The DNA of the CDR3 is TGTGCCAGGTTAGCAACCGATACGCAGTATTTT. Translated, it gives CARLATDTQYF.

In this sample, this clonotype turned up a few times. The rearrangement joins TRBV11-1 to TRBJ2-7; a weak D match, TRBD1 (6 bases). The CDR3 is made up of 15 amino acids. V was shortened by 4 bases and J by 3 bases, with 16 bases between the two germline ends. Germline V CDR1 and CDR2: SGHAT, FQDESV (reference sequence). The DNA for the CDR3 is TGTGCCAGCAGCTCAATTGGGGGCATAGTCTACGAGCAGTACTTC. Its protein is CASSSIGGIVYEQYF.

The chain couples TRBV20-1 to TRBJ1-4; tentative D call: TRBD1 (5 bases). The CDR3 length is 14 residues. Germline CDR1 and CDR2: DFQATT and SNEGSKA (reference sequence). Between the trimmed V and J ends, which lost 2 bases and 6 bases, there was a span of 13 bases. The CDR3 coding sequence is TGCAGTGCTAGATCACGACAGTTTTATGAAAAACTGTTTTTT. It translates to CSARSRQFYEKLFF.

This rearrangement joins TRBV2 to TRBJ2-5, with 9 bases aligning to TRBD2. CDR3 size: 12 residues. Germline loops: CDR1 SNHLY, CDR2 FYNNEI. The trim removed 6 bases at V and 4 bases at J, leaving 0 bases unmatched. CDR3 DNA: TGTGCCAGCAGGCGGGGGGGAGAGACCCAGTACTTC. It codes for CASRRGGETQYF. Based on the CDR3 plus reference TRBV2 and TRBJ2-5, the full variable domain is EPEVTQTPSHQVTQMGQEVILRCVPISNHLYFYWYRQILGQKVEFLVSFYNNEISEKSEIFDDQFSVERPDGSNFTLKIRSTKLEDSAMYFCASRRGGETQYFGPGTRLLVL.

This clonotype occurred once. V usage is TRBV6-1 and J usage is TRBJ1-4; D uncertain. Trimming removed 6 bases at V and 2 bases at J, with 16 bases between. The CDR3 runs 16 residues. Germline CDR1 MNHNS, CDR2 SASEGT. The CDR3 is CASSRPREATNEKLFF. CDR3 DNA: TGTGCCAGCAGCCGGCCCCGAGAGGCGACTAATGAAAAACTGTTTTTT.

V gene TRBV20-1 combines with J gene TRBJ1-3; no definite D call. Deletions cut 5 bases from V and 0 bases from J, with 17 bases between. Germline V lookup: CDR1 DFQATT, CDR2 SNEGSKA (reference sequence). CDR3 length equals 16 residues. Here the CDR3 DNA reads TGCAGTGCTCAGGCCGCGGCGGGGAACTCTGGAAACACCATATATTTT. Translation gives CSAQAAAGNSGNTIYF.

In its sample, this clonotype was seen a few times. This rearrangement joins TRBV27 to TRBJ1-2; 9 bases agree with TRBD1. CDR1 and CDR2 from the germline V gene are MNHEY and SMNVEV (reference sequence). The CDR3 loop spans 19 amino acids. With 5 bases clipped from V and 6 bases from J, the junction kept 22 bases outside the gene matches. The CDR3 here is CASSRTTGQGAVGMDGYTF. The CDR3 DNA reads TGTGCCAGCAGTCGGACAACGGGACAGGGTGCCGTGGGGATGGATGGCTACACCTTC.

DNA for the CDR3: TGTGCCAGTAGTAGCCAGGACAGGGGATCCCGCGATGGCTACACCTTC. As protein: CASSSQDRGSRDGYTF. The genes are TRBV19 and TRBJ1-2, with 9 bases identical to TRBD1. CDR1 and CDR2 from the germline V gene are LNHDA and SQIVND (reference sequence). The CDR3 runs 16 residues. The J segment lost 6 bases and the V segment lost 4 bases, leaving 12 bases of the junction unmatched.

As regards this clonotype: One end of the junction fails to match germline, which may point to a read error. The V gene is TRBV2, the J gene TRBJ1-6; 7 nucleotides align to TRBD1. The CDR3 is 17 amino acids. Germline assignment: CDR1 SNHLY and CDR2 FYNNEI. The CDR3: CASRTKGQIAYNSPLHF. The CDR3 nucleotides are TGTGCCAGCAGAACAAAGGGACAGATAGCCTATAATTCGCCCCTCCACTTT. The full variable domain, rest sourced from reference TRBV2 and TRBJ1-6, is EPEVTQTPSHQVTQMGQEVILRCVPISNHLYFYWYRQILGQKVEFLVSFYNNEISEKSEIFDDQFSVERPDGSNFTLKIRSTKLEDSAMYFCASRTKGQIAYNSPLHFGNGTRLTVT.

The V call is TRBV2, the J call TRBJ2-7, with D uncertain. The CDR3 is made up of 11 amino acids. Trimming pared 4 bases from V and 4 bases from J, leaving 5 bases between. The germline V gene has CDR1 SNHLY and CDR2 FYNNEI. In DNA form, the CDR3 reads TGTGCCAGCAGTGGGTCTTACGAGCAGTACTTC. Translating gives CASSGSYEQYF.

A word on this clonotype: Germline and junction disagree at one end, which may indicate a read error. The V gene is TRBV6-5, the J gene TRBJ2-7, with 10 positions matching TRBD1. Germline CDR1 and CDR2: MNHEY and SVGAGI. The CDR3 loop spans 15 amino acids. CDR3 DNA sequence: TGTGCCAGCTGTTACTCCCCCGGACAGGGGGTGGAGCAGTACTTC. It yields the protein CASCYSPGQGVEQYF.

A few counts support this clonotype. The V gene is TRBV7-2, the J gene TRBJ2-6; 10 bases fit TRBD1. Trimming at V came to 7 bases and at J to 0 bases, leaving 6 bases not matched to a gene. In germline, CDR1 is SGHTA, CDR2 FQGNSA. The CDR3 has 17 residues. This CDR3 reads CASTRQGAVSGANVLTF. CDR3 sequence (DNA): TGTGCCAGCACGAGACAGGGGGCAGTCTCTGGGGCCAACGTCCTGACTTTC.

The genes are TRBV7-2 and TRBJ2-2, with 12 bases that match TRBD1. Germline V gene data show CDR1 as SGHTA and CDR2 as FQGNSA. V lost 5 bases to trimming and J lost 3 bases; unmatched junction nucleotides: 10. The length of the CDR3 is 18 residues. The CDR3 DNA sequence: TGTGCCAGCAGCCCGACCGGGACAGGGGGCGCGGACACCGGGGAGCTGTTTTTT. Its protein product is CASSPTGTGGADTGELFF.

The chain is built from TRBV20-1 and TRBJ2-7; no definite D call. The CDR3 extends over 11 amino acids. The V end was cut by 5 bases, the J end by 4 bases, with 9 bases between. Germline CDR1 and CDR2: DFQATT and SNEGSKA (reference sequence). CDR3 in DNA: TGCAGTGCTCTCCCCGGATACGAGCAGTACTTC. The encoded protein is CSALPGYEQYF.

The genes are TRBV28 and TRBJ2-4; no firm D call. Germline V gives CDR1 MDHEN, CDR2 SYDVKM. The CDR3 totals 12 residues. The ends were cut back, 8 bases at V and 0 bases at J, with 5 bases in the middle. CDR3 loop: CASALAKNIQYF. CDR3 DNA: TGTGCCAGCGCCCTAGCCAAAAACATTCAGTACTTC.

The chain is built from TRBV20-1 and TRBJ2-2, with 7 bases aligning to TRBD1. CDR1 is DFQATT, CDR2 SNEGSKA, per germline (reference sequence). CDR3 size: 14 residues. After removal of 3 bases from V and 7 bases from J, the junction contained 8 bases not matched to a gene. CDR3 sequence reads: CSASPGGPGGELFF. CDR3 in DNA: TGCAGTGCTAGTCCAGGGGGTCCCGGCGGGGAGCTGTTTTTT.